This record concerns one TCR beta chain sequence. This record comes from a study of cytomegalovirus exposure and HLA in healthy donors. Trimming left V 5 bases short and J 4 bases short, with 9 bases between. The length of the CDR3 is 12 residues. The germline V gene has CDR1 MNHNY and CDR2 SVGAGI (reference sequence). Vbeta (60) and Jbeta (13) primers were used in the PCR. Profiling relied on immunoSEQ multiplex PCR, and the TCRdb table lists in-frame clones only, not all of them. The sample lists 110,000 to 150,000 clones; nearly 80% were seen once. The clonotype was recovered from a male donor in good health and CMV-seronegative. Sequencing was carried out using PBMCs. The V and J genes are TRBV6-6 and TRBJ2-7, with D maybe TRBD2 (6 bases). In DNA, the CDR3 is TGTGCCAGCAGTGCAGGACTATACGAGCAGTACTTC. Protein: CASSAGLYEQYF.